This T cell receptor beta chain was captured by sequencing in a study of OX40 agonist ivuxolimab in advanced cancers. On the study more broadly: Patients treated during dose escalation were battling hepatocellular carcinoma, melanoma, renal cell or head and neck cancer. Partial responses were recorded for three patients, including one with hepatocellular carcinoma and two with cutaneous melanoma.

This CDR3 region has 14 residues. Per the germline V gene, CDR1 is SGHNT and CDR2 is YYREEE (reference sequence). The germline V and J ends were trimmed by 0 bases and 7 bases, with 14 bases remaining between them. Repertoires were generated with immunoSEQ multiplex PCR, while TCRdb's copy carries only in-frame clones and drops some. The repertoire consists of approximately 10,000 clones, with approximately 80% occurring once and the leading ten covering around 15%. This material consisted of CD4+ or CD8+ T cells sorted from blood, taken in a trial of the OX40 agonist ivuxolimab. The rearrangement joins TRBV5-4 to TRBJ2-7, with D hard to call. The sequence was collected from an adult with an advanced solid tumor such as melanoma, head and neck, liver or kidney cancer. The CDR3 nucleotides read TGTGCCAGCAGCTTGGGGGGTGACTTCTGGGAGCAGTACTTC. Translation: CASSLGGDFWEQYF.